The sequence of this T cell receptor beta chain was determined in a study of siplizumab effects on memory and regulatory T cells. This CDR3 is 18 amino acids long. V was clipped by 7 bases and J by 1 base; unmatched bases: 14. Per germline, CDR1 LGHNA and CDR2 YNFKEQ. Libraries were prepared by immunoSEQ multiplex PCR; TCRdb keeps only in-frame clonotypes and omits some of them. The sample records about 120,000 clones, around 93% being singletons. Sequencing used non-Treg CD4+ T cells sorted from blood. The sequence came from a human donor in good health. The V gene is TRBV4-2, the J gene TRBJ2-1; 9 bases are shared with TRBD2. DNA of the CDR3: TGTGCCAGCAAAGCGGGACTAGCATCACTTAATTCCTACAATGAGCAGTTCTTC. It translates to CASKAGLASLNSYNEQFF.